This T cell receptor beta chain was documented in a study of cytomegalovirus exposure and HLA in healthy donors. PCR employed 60 Vbeta and 13 Jbeta primers. The protocol was immunoSEQ multiplex PCR, while the TCRdb copy is restricted to in-frame clones and leaves out a portion. The sample carries roughly 190,000 clones, 60% to 80% recorded once. Trimming took 1 base from V and 4 from J; bases not matched to a gene: 13. The germline CDR1 and CDR2 sequences are SGHRS and YFSETQ. The CDR3 spans 17 residues. The sequencing sample was made of PBMCs. The rearrangement joins TRBV5-1 to TRBJ1-2; 7 positions match TRBD1. This receptor was obtained from a woman aged 18 to 35 in good health and CMV-seronegative. In nucleotides, the CDR3 is TGCGCCAGCAGCTTGCAACCAGCAGGGGGGTATGGCTATGGCTACACCTTC. Translating it yields CASSLQPAGGYGYGYTF.